One and the same sample provided the 24 T cell receptor beta chains below, sequenced in a study of glioma-infiltrating T cells after dendritic cell vaccination. Some clones are missing from TCRdb's copy, which holds only in-frame ones; the method was immunoSEQ multiplex PCR. The sample lists tens of thousands of clones, more than 75% occurring once. The material sequenced was blood, taken before dendritic cell vaccination. The receptor set was obtained from a human donor with glioblastoma.

The rearrangement joins TRBV5-1 to TRBJ2-5, with 10 bases fitting TRBD1. Germline values: CDR1 SGHRS, CDR2 YFSETQ. J lost 5 bases, V lost 3 bases, and 7 bases had no gene match. This CDR3 is built from 15 residues. The CDR3: CASSWTGTGEETQYF. CDR3 in DNA: TGCGCCAGCAGCTGGACCGGGACAGGGGAGGAGACCCAGTACTTC.

The V call is TRBV19, the J call TRBJ2-5; 15 bases are a match to TRBD2. The DNA end is a closer match to TRBJ2-7, so the J assignment may be wrong. CDR1 and CDR2 from the germline V gene are LNHDA and SQIVND (reference sequence). The CDR3 has 14 amino acids. The CDR3 DNA is TGTGCCAGTACCGAGGGACTAGCGGGAGGCGAGCAGTACTTC. Amino acid sequence: CASTEGLAGGEQYF.

The V gene is TRBV7-2, the J gene TRBJ2-4; D may be TRBD2 (5 bases). The V gene's germline CDR1 is SGHTA and CDR2 FQGNSA. Trimming pared 1 base from V and 0 bases from J, leaving 7 bases between. The CDR3 covers 15 residues. CDR3 region: CASSLGSGAKNIQYF. The CDR3 nucleotides are TGTGCCAGCAGCTTAGGGAGCGGAGCCAAAAACATTCAGTACTTC.

The rearrangement uses TRBV6-5 and TRBJ1-2, with unresolved D. Trimming shortened V by 2 bases and J by 6 bases, and 10 bases separated the two germline ends. CDR3 length: 13 amino acids. From germline, CDR1 is MNHEY and CDR2 SVGAGI. CDR3 DNA sequence: TGTGCCAGCAGTTACACCCCGGTGGATGGCTACACCTTC. The encoded protein is CASSYTPVDGYTF.

V is TRBV4-1 and J is TRBJ1-5; D remains unclear. Germline lookup yields CDR1 MGHRA and CDR2 YSYEKL. The CDR3 has 16 amino acids. Trimming stripped 0 bases from V and 0 bases from J, with 9 bases between. CDR3 DNA: TGCGCCAGCAGCCAAGAGGGAGGGTTTAGCAATCAGCCCCAGCATTTT. Translating gives CASSQEGGFSNQPQHF.

The chain uses TRBV19 and TRBJ1-3; 11 nucleotides line up with TRBD1. The germline V gene encodes CDR1 LNHDA and CDR2 SQIVND (reference sequence). With 3 bases clipped from V and 3 bases from J, the junction kept 4 bases outside the gene matches. This CDR3 is 16 amino acids long. CDR3 amino acids: CASSIAGTGGGNTIYF. The CDR3 coding sequence is TGTGCCAGTAGTATCGCCGGGACAGGGGGTGGAAACACCATATATTTT.

The chain employs TRBV2 and TRBJ2-3; possibly TRBD2 for D (6 bases). Trimming took off 4 bases at V and 4 bases at J, with 18 bases between the two ends. The CDR3 runs 16 residues. CDR1 is SNHLY and CDR2 is FYNNEI in the germline V gene. CDR3 nucleotides: TGTGCCAGCAGTGTTCGGCTAGCGATAAAGCCAGATACGCAGTATTTT. Translation gives CASSVRLAIKPDTQYF. Looking up the rest from reference TRBV2 and TRBJ2-3 gives the full variable domain: EPEVTQTPSHQVTQMGQEVILRCVPISNHLYFYWYRQILGQKVEFLVSFYNNEISEKSEIFDDQFSVERPDGSNFTLKIRSTKLEDSAMYFCASSVRLAIKPDTQYFGPGTRLTVL.

The chain has TRBV29-1 and TRBJ2-2; 9 bases agree with TRBD1. Germline loops: CDR1 SQVTM, CDR2 ANQGSEA. This CDR3 is 14 amino acids long. Germline trimming cut 7 bases from V and 7 bases from J; bases unmatched to any gene: 10. The CDR3 reads CSGTGTGNFGELFF. The CDR3 DNA reads TGCAGCGGGACCGGGACAGGGAATTTCGGGGAGCTGTTTTTT.

This chain connects TRBV19 to TRBJ1-5, with 7 bases matching TRBD1. V shed 10 bases and J 3 bases; nucleotides not matched to a gene: 9. From germline, CDR1 is LNHDA and CDR2 SQIVND (reference sequence). The CDR3 covers 14 residues. For the CDR3, the DNA is TGTGCCACCTCTCACAGGGGTCCCAATCAGCCCCAGCATTTT. This gives the protein CATSHRGPNQPQHF.

The V call is TRBV7-2, the J call TRBJ2-7; 9 nucleotides line up with TRBD2. Per the germline V gene, CDR1 is SGHTA and CDR2 is FQGNSA. V dropped 2 bases and J dropped 1; count of bases not matched to a gene: 0. This CDR3 region has 14 residues. This CDR3 is CASSLTSGSYEQYF. The CDR3 coding sequence is TGTGCCAGCAGCTTAACTAGCGGGTCCTACGAGCAGTACTTC.

This chain links TRBV6-5 with TRBJ2-7; 8 nucleotides match TRBD1. The V segment lost 8 bases and the J segment 5 bases; nucleotides outside the gene matches: 11. This CDR3 comprises 14 residues. Looked up from germline, CDR1 is MNHEY and CDR2 is SVGAGI. The CDR3, as DNA: TGTGCCAGCGCGCCGGGACAGGCAGTCCACGAGCAGTACTTC. Translated: CASAPGQAVHEQYF.

This rearrangement joins TRBV7-9 to TRBJ2-2, with D unresolved. CDR3 size: 14 residues. V was trimmed by 5 bases and J by 1 base, leaving 8 bases between them. Germline V CDR1 and CDR2: SEHNR, FQNEAQ (reference sequence). The CDR3 sequence is CASSLLRNTGELFF. The CDR3 nucleotides read TGTGCCAGCAGCCTGCTTAGGAACACCGGGGAGCTGTTTTTT.

The chain carries TRBV9 and TRBJ2-3; TRBD2 matches at 12 bases. The CDR3 is made up of 18 amino acids. Trimming cost V 3 bases and J 2 bases; bases outside gene matches: 10. In germline, CDR1 is SGDLS, CDR2 YYNGEE. The CDR3 protein is CASSAGLAGASFTDTQYF. The DNA for the CDR3 is TGTGCCAGCAGCGCGGGACTAGCGGGCGCTTCGTTCACAGATACGCAGTATTTT.

This clone appeared a single time. Written as DNA, the CDR3 is TGTGCCAGCAGTGTAGGGGGCCTGCAAGAGACCCAGTACTTC. It encodes CASSVGGLQETQYF. The chain recombines TRBV25-1 with TRBJ2-5; 7 nucleotides line up with TRBD1. The V segment lost 4 bases and the J segment 2 bases; nucleotides outside the gene matches: 4. The CDR3 consists of 14 residues. Germline CDR1 and CDR2: MGHDK and SYGVNS. The full variable domain, rest sourced from reference TRBV25-1 and TRBJ2-5, is EADIYQTPRYLVIGTGKKITLECSQTMGHDKMYWYQQDPGMELHLIHYSYGVNSTEKGDLSSESTVSRIRTEHFPLTLESARPSHTSQYLCASSVGGLQETQYFGPGTRLLVL.

Concerning this clone itself: One junction end disagrees with the germline gene, perhaps due to a read error. This chain connects TRBV7-7 to TRBJ1-1, with a weak D call TRBD1 (5 bases). CDR1 SSHAT and CDR2 FNYEAQ come from the germline V gene (reference sequence). The CDR3 spans 13 residues. CDR3 sequence (DNA): TGTGCTAGCAGTCGGGGGGTGAACACTGAAGCTTTCTTT. The encoded protein is CASSRGVNTEAFF.

The V call is TRBV16, the J call TRBJ2-7; 7 positions match TRBD1. The V gene's germline CDR1 is KGHSY and CDR2 FQNENV. There are 13 residues in the CDR3. V trimming: 1 base; J trimming: 3 bases; junction bases outside the gene matches: 0. In DNA form, the CDR3 reads TGTGCCAGCAGCCAATGGGACAGCTACGAGCAGTACTTC. It encodes CASSQWDSYEQYF.

The genes are TRBV5-6 and TRBJ2-3, with a tentative D call TRBD1 (5 bases). V was pared by 2 bases and J by 4 bases, with 17 bases between. CDR1 is SGHDT, CDR2 YYEEEE, per germline. This CDR3 has 16 residues. The CDR3 reads CASSFATAKGADTQYF. DNA of the CDR3: TGTGCCAGCAGCTTCGCGACAGCGAAGGGCGCAGATACGCAGTATTTT.

V gene TRBV4-3 combines with J gene TRBJ2-7; 7 nucleotides agree with TRBD1. With V trimmed by 0 bases and J by 4 bases, 3 bases remained unmatched. Germline V gene lookup returns CDR1 LGHNA and CDR2 YSLEER. The CDR3 totals 14 residues. The DNA for the CDR3 is TGCGCCAGCAGCCAAGATAGGGGGCTATACGAGCAGTACTTC. Translated: CASSQDRGLYEQYF.

The V and J genes are TRBV7-2 and TRBJ2-7, with 7 bases identical to TRBD2. The CDR3 runs 17 residues. The junction had 17 bases not matched to a gene; V was cut back by 2 bases and J by 7 bases. Germline assignment: CDR1 SGHTA and CDR2 FQGNSA. CDR3 residues: CASSLNVGAGVTVEQYF. CDR3 sequence (DNA): TGTGCCAGCAGCTTAAATGTCGGGGCGGGAGTCACCGTTGAGCAGTACTTC.

The J gene is TRBJ2-7, the V gene TRBV19, with D perhaps TRBD2 (6 bases). Germline V CDR1 and CDR2: LNHDA, SQIVND (reference sequence). This CDR3 region has 11 residues. Trimming removed 8 bases from V and 3 bases from J, with 8 bases in between. The CDR3: CASGGYYEQYF. CDR3 coding DNA: TGTGCCAGTGGAGGGTACTACGAGCAGTACTTC.

The sample holds one count of this clone. The chain links TRBV19 to TRBJ1-1; no clear D gene. Trimming stripped 6 bases from V and 0 bases from J, with 8 bases between. The CDR3 totals 13 residues. The germline CDR1 and CDR2 sequences are LNHDA and SQIVND (reference sequence). The CDR3 DNA is TGTGCCAGTAGGGTGGAGATGAACACTGAAGCTTTCTTT. Translating gives CASRVEMNTEAFF. Supplemented by reference TRBV19 and TRBJ1-1, the full variable domain reads DGGITQSPKYLFRKEGQNVTLSCEQNLNHDAMYWYRQDPGQGLRLIYYSQIVNDFQKGDIAEGYSVSREKKESFPLTVTSAQKNPTAFYLCASRVEMNTEAFFGQGTRLTVV.

This chain connects TRBV5-8 to TRBJ1-1; the D gene is possibly TRBD1 (5 bases). The CDR3 has 14 amino acids. Germline CDR1 and CDR2: SGHTS and YDEGEE. Trimming left V 2 bases short and J 12 bases short, with 20 bases between. Here the CDR3 reads CASSFRGVQLLSFF. CDR3 coding DNA: TGTGCCAGCAGCTTCCGGGGGGTCCAGCTTCTGTCTTTCTTT.

The chain is built from TRBV5-1 and TRBJ2-7; 7 bases are a match to TRBD2. V lost 0 bases to trimming and J lost 3 bases; unmatched junction nucleotides: 6. Germline CDR1 and CDR2: SGHRS and YFSETQ. The CDR3 runs to 15 residues. The CDR3 is CASSLAREGVYEQYF. The CDR3 DNA reads TGCGCCAGCAGCTTGGCCAGGGAGGGAGTCTACGAGCAGTACTTC.

This chain links TRBV5-1 with TRBJ2-6; possible D gene TRBD2, 5 bases. The CDR3 totals 16 residues. The V gene lost 3 bases and the J gene lost 0 bases, with 10 bases spanning the gap. In germline, CDR1 is SGHRS, CDR2 YFSETQ. CDR3 bases: TGCGCCAGCAGCTCGGGCGGGTACTCTGGGGCCAACGTCCTGACTTTC. Its translation is CASSSGGYSGANVLTF. Filled out from reference TRBV5-1 and TRBJ2-6, the complete variable domain reads KAGVTQTPRYLIKTRGQQVTLSCSPISGHRSVSWYQQTPGQGLQFLFEYFSETQRNKGNFPGRFSGRQFSNSRSEMNVSTLELGDSALYLCASSSGGYSGANVLTFGAGSRLTVL.